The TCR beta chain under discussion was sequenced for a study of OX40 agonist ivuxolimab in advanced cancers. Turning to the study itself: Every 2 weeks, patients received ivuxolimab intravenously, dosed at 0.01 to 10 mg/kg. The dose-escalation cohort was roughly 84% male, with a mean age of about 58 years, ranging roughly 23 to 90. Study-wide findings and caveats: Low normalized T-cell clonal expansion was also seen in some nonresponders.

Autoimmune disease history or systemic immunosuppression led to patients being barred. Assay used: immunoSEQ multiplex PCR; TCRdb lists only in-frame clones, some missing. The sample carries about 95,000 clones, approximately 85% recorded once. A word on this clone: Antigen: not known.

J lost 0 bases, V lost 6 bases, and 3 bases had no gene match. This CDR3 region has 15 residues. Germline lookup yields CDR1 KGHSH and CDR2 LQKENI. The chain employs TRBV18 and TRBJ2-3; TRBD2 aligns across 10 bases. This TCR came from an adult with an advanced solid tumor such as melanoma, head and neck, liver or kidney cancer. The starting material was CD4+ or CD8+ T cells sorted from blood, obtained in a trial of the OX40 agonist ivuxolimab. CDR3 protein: CASSPTSGSTDTQYF. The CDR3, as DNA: TGTGCCAGCTCTCCGACTAGCGGGAGCACAGATACGCAGTATTTT.